This passage covers 18 T cell receptor beta chains from one sample sequenced in a study of T cell responses to AZD1222 COVID-19 vaccine. The repertoire was sequenced with immunoSEQ multiplex PCR; TCRdb's copy has only in-frame clones and lacks some. This sample has around 83,000 clones, with roughly nine tenths found just once. The sample in question was peripheral blood, obtained on day 0 of AZD1222 vaccination. All receptors derive from an adult in good health.

V usage is TRBV2 and J usage is TRBJ2-3, with D unclear. CDR1 and CDR2 (germline): SNHLY, FYNNEI. This CDR3 spans 11 amino acids. V dropped 6 bases and J dropped 7 bases, with 8 bases sitting between them. CDR3 sequence reads: CASRVQNTQYF. CDR3 in DNA: TGTGCCAGCAGGGTGCAGAATACGCAGTATTTT.

The V call is TRBV6-5, the J call TRBJ2-1; perhaps TRBD1 as D (5 bases). The germline V and J ends were trimmed by 5 bases and 4 bases, with 12 bases remaining between them. Germline CDR1 MNHEY, CDR2 SVGAGI. This CDR3 comprises 14 residues. CDR3 DNA: TGTGCCAGCAGTCCCACGACAGTTTACAATGAGCAGTTCTTC. It specifies CASSPTTVYNEQFF.

The chain has TRBV4-1 and TRBJ2-1; TRBD2 agrees at 13 bases. V lost 6 bases, J lost 6 bases, and 5 bases stayed unmatched. Germline CDR1 MGHRA, CDR2 YSYEKL. The CDR3 has 15 amino acids. This CDR3 reads CASRLGLAGVNEQFF. DNA of the CDR3: TGCGCCAGCAGACTCGGACTAGCGGGAGTCAATGAGCAGTTCTTC.

The chain recombines TRBV28 with TRBJ2-1, with D possibly being TRBD2 (5 bases). Looked up from germline, CDR1 is MDHEN and CDR2 is SYDVKM. V was trimmed by 7 bases and J by 4 bases, leaving 14 bases between them. The CDR3 totals 14 residues. CDR3 DNA sequence: TGTGCCAGCACCCCCGGCGGGCGGTACAATGAGCAGTTCTTC. Protein sequence: CASTPGGRYNEQFF.

The genes are TRBV28 and TRBJ2-7; 13 bases align to TRBD2. CDR1 is MDHEN and CDR2 is SYDVKM in the germline V gene. This CDR3 contains 15 residues. V gave up 7 bases and J gave up 3 bases; unmatched junction bases: 6. Written as DNA, the CDR3 is TGTGCCAGCACCACTAGCGGGGGGGACTTCTACGAGCAGTACTTC. Its translation is CASTTSGGDFYEQYF.

This sequence joins TRBV28 and TRBJ2-5, with D tentatively TRBD1 or TRBD2 (6 bases each). V was shortened by 7 bases and J by 9 bases, with 24 bases between the two germline ends. The CDR3 has 15 residues. Germline CDR1 and CDR2: MDHEN and SYDVKM. This CDR3 reads CASTLSGGQGWAQYF. The CDR3 bases are TGTGCCAGCACCCTCTCTGGGGGGCAGGGTTGGGCCCAGTACTTC.

As regards this clone: One end of the junction does not line up with germline, which may come from a read error. The genes are TRBV28 and TRBJ1-4; no clear D. Germline lookup yields CDR1 MDHEN and CDR2 SYDVKM. The CDR3 totals 13 residues. CDR3 sequence reads: CASRPPSNEKLFF. CDR3 coding DNA: TGTGCCAGCAGGCCTCCTTCTAACGAAAAACTGTTTTTT.

J is TRBJ1-1 and V is TRBV15, with D unclear. Germline V CDR1 and CDR2: LNHNV, YYDKDF (reference sequence). The CDR3 is 14 amino acids. Trimming stripped 5 bases from V and 3 bases from J, with 13 bases between. For the CDR3, the DNA is TGTGCCACCAGCCCTCGTTCGGGCTACACTGAAGCTTTCTTT. Protein sequence: CATSPRSGYTEAFF.

The chain joins TRBV28 to TRBJ1-1; 10 positions match TRBD1. Germline V gives CDR1 MDHEN, CDR2 SYDVKM. Losses at the gene ends were 6 bases for V and 2 bases for J; bases not matched to a gene: 9. The CDR3 totals 16 residues. The CDR3 DNA sequence: TGTGCCAGCAGGCTGGGGACAGGGGTGTTAAACACTGAAGCTTTCTTT. Translating it yields CASRLGTGVLNTEAFF.

The V gene is TRBV28, the J gene TRBJ2-7, with D tentatively TRBD1 or TRBD2 (5 bases each). The germline gives CDR1 MDHEN, CDR2 SYDVKM. V lost 3 bases and J 3 bases, leaving 21 bases between the germline ends. This CDR3 has 17 amino acids. CDR3 residues: CASSFGDPSAPSYEQYF. CDR3 coding DNA: TGTGCCAGCAGTTTCGGGGACCCTTCGGCGCCCAGCTACGAGCAGTACTTC. The full variable domain, with the rest looked up from reference TRBV28 and TRBJ2-7, is DVKVTQSSRYLVKRTGEKVFLECVQDMDHENMFWYRQDPGLGLRLIYFSYDVKMKEKGDIPEGYSVSREKKERFSLILESASTNQTSMYLCASSFGDPSAPSYEQYFGPGTRLTVT.

The rearrangement links TRBV27 to TRBJ2-1; 7 bases are a match to TRBD2. CDR1 and CDR2 (germline): MNHEY, SMNVEV (reference sequence). This CDR3 has 15 amino acids. V lost 6 bases to trimming and J lost 8 bases; unmatched junction nucleotides: 13. The CDR3: CASSPGAGALDEQFF. As DNA, the CDR3 is TGTGCCAGCAGCCCCGGGGCGGGAGCACTTGATGAGCAGTTCTTC.

The chain has TRBV7-9 and TRBJ2-2, with D perhaps matching TRBD1 (5 bases). This CDR3 region has 15 residues. V lost 0 bases, J lost 5 bases, and 10 bases lay in between. Looked up from germline, CDR1 is SEHNR and CDR2 is FQNEAQ (reference sequence). The CDR3 region is CASSLARVETGELFF. The CDR3 DNA follows: TGTGCCAGCAGCTTAGCCAGGGTAGAAACCGGGGAGCTGTTTTTT.

For the CDR3, the DNA is TGTGCCAGTAGTATAGAGGTCCGGAGGCCCCAGCATTTT. It yields the protein CASSIEVRRPQHF. The chain uses TRBV19 and TRBJ1-5; the D is unclear. This CDR3 has 13 amino acids. The V end was cut by 0 bases, the J end by 9 bases, with 9 bases between. Germline loops: CDR1 LNHDA, CDR2 SQIVND (reference sequence).

This chain links TRBV28 with TRBJ2-7; the D gene is possibly TRBD2 (5 bases). This CDR3 comprises 15 residues. V was shortened by 8 bases and J by 0 bases, with 17 bases between the two germline ends. CDR1 is MDHEN, CDR2 SYDVKM, per germline. This CDR3 reads CASVSLAEGSYEQYF. The CDR3 DNA sequence: TGTGCCAGCGTATCTCTAGCCGAGGGCTCCTACGAGCAGTACTTC.

This clone was seen a few times. This sequence joins TRBV19 and TRBJ2-1; D may match TRBD1 or TRBD2 (5 bases each). CDR1 and CDR2 (germline): LNHDA, SQIVND (reference sequence). The CDR3 loop spans 15 amino acids. V was shortened by 3 bases and J by 2 bases, with 11 bases between the two germline ends. CDR3 coding DNA: TGTGCCAGTAGTATTTTGAGGGACCCCTACAATGAGCAGTTCTTC. Protein product: CASSILRDPYNEQFF.

This rearrangement joins TRBV18 to TRBJ2-3; a weak D match, TRBD2 (6 bases). The CDR3 is 15 residues long. In germline, CDR1 is KGHSH, CDR2 LQKENI. V was shortened by 3 bases and J by 5 bases, with 15 bases between the two germline ends. The CDR3 DNA sequence: TGTGCCAGCTCACCGCCAAAACTAGCAGGAGATACGCAGTATTTT. Its protein product is CASSPPKLAGDTQYF.

The J gene is TRBJ2-1, the V gene TRBV2; the D gene is possibly TRBD1 (6 bases). The CDR3 covers 11 residues. Germline lookup yields CDR1 SNHLY and CDR2 FYNNEI. V was clipped by 6 bases and J by 10 bases, with 10 bases between them. The CDR3 region is CASRGALEQFF. The DNA of the CDR3 is TGTGCCAGCAGGGGGGCTTTAGAGCAGTTCTTC. The complete variable domain, with remaining parts taken from reference TRBV2 and TRBJ2-1, reads EPEVTQTPSHQVTQMGQEVILRCVPISNHLYFYWYRQILGQKVEFLVSFYNNEISEKSEIFDDQFSVERPDGSNFTLKIRSTKLEDSAMYFCASRGALEQFFGPGTRLTVL.

The chain links TRBV3-1 (or the pseudogene TRBV3-2) to TRBJ2-2; 10 nucleotides align to TRBD2. CDR3 length: 17 residues. Germline CDR1 is LGHDT and CDR2 is YNNKEL (reference sequence). Trimming took 3 bases from V and 1 from J; bases not matched to a gene: 5. Written as DNA, the CDR3 is TGTGCCAGCAGCCACTATGGGACTAGCGAGAACACCGGGGAGCTGTTTTTT. This codes for CASSHYGTSENTGELFF.